Listed here are 3 T cell receptor beta chains from one sample, sequenced in a study of PD-1 blockade in classical Hodgkin lymphoma. All the patients suffered relapse after autologous stem cell transplantation, and brentuximab vedotin exposure differed. Using immunoSEQ multiplex PCR, the repertoire was profiled, and TCRdb retains in-frame clones only, with some absent. The sample holds about 110,000 clones; roughly nine tenths are singletons and the top ten take about 20%. Sequencing was performed on peripheral blood mononuclear cells (PBMCs), taken before the second cycle of nivolumab. These receptors were collected from a human donor with classical Hodgkin lymphoma.

This sequence joins TRBV7-2 and TRBJ2-1; 8 nucleotides align to TRBD2. Unmatched junction bases numbered 9, after V lost 5 bases and J lost 0 bases. Germline V lookup: CDR1 SGHTA, CDR2 FQGNSA. The CDR3 sequence is 17 residues long. CDR3: CASSAISGVSSYNEQFF. CDR3 DNA sequence: TGTGCCAGCAGCGCGATTAGCGGGGTTAGCTCCTACAATGAGCAGTTCTTC.

The CDR3 region is CASSLRQANYGYTF. The DNA for the CDR3 is TGTGCCAGCAGCTTACGACAGGCTAACTATGGCTACACCTTC. The V gene is TRBV7-9, the J gene TRBJ1-2; TRBD1 is a possible D gene (6 bases). This CDR3 contains 14 residues. Germline-derived CDR1 and CDR2 are SEHNR and FQNEAQ (reference sequence). Between the trimmed V and J ends, which lost 2 bases and 0 bases, there was a span of 7 bases. Combining the CDR3 with reference TRBV7-9 and TRBJ1-2 gives the whole variable domain DTGVSQNPRHKITKRGQNVTFRCDPISEHNRLYWYRQTLGQGPEFLTYFQNEAQLEKSRLLSDRFSAERPKGSFSTLEIQRTEQGDSAMYLCASSLRQANYGYTFGSGTRLTVV.

This clone was seen only a few times. V usage is TRBV11-2 and J usage is TRBJ2-2, with 10 bases matching TRBD1. The CDR3 contains 19 residues. The trim removed 5 bases at V and 0 bases at J, leaving 12 bases unmatched. In germline, CDR1 is SGHAT, CDR2 FQNNGV. CDR3 DNA sequence: TGTGCCAGCAGCCAAAACCGGGACAGGGGACCGCCGAACACCGGGGAGCTGTTTTTT. This sequence encodes CASSQNRDRGPPNTGELFF. The full variable domain, with the rest looked up from reference TRBV11-2 and TRBJ2-2, is EAGVAQSPRYKIIEKRQSVAFWCNPISGHATLYWYQQILGQGPKLLIQFQNNGVVDDSQLPKDRFSAERLKGVDSTLKIQPAKLEDSAVYLCASSQNRDRGPPNTGELFFGEGSRLTVL.